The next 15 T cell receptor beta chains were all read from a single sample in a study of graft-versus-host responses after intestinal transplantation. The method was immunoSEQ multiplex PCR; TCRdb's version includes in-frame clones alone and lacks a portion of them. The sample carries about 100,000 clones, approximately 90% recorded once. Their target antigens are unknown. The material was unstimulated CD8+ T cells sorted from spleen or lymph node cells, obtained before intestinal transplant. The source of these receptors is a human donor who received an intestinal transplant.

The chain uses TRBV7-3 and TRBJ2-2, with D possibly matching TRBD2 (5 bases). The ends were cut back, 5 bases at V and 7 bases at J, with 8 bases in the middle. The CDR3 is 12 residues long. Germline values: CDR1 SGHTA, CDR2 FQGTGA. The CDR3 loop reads CASSMGSGELFF. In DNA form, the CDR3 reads TGTGCCAGCAGCATGGGGAGCGGGGAGCTGTTTTTT.

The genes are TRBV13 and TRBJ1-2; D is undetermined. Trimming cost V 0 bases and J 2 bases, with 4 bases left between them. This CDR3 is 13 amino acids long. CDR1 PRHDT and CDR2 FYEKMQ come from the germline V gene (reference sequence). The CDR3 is CASSLGRNYGYTF. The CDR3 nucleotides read TGTGCCAGCAGCTTAGGCCGGAACTATGGCTACACCTTC.

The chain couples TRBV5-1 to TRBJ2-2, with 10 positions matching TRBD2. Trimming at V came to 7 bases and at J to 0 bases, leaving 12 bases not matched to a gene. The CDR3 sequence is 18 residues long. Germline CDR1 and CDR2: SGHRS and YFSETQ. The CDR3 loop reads CASRSGRASPTNTGELFF. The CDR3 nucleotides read TGCGCCAGCCGGAGCGGGAGGGCCTCACCTACGAACACCGGGGAGCTGTTTTTT.

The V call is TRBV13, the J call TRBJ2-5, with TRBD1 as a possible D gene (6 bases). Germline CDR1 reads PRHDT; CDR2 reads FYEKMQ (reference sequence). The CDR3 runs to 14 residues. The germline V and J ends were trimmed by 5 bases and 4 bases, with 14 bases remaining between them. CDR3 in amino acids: CASSPGRGGETQYF. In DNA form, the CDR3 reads TGTGCCAGCAGCCCGGGGAGAGGGGGAGAGACCCAGTACTTC.

This CDR3 reads CASTEWDGANVLTF. As DNA, the CDR3 is TGTGCCAGCACAGAGTGGGACGGGGCCAACGTCCTGACTTTC. The chain couples TRBV6-5 to TRBJ2-6; D assignment may be TRBD1 or TRBD2 (5 bases each). The CDR3 consists of 14 residues. CDR1 MNHEY and CDR2 SVGAGI come from the germline V gene. Trimming cost V 7 bases and J 4 bases, with 11 bases left between them.

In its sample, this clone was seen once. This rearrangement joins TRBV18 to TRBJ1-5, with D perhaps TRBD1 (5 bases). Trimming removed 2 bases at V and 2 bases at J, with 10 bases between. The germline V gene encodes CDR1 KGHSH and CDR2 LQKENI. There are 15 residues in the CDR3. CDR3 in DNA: TGTGCCAGCTCACCATGGTCGGGGGGCAATCAGCCCCAGCATTTT. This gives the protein CASSPWSGGNQPQHF.

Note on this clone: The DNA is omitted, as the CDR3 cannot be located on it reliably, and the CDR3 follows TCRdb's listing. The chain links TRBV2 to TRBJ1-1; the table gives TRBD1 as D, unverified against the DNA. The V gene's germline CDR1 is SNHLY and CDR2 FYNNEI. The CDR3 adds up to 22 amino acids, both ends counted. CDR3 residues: CASKRVAEAFFGQGVKTAEAFF.

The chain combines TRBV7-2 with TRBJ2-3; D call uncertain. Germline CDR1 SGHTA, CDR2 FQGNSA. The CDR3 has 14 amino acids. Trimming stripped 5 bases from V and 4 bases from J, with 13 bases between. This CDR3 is CASSLVFAADTQYF. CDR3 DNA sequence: TGTGCCAGCAGCCTAGTCTTTGCTGCAGATACGCAGTATTTT.

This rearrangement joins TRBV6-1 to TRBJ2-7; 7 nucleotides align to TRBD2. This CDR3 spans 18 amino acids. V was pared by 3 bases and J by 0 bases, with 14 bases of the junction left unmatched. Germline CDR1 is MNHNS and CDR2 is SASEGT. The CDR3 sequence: CASSEIWGSGGYSYEQYF. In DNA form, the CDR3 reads TGTGCCAGCAGTGAGATCTGGGGGTCGGGAGGCTACTCCTACGAGCAGTACTTC.

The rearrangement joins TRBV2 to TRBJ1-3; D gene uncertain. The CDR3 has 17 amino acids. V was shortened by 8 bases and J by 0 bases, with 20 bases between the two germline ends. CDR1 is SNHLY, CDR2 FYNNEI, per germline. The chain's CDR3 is CASLGDTPTNSGNTIYF. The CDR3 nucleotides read TGTGCCAGCCTTGGGGATACCCCAACAAACTCTGGAAACACCATATATTTT.

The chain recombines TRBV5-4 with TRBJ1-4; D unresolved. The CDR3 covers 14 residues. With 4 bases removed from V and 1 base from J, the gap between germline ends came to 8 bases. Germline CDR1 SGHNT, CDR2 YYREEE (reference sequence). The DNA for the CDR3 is TGTGCCAGCAGCCGGACGGGAACTAATGAAAAACTGTTTTTT. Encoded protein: CASSRTGTNEKLFF. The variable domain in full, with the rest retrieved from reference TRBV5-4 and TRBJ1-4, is ETGVTQSPTHLIKTRGQQVTLRCSSQSGHNTVSWYQQALGQGPQFIFQYYREEENGRGNFPPRFSGLQFPNYSSELNVNALELDDSALYLCASSRTGTNEKLFFGSGTQLSVL.

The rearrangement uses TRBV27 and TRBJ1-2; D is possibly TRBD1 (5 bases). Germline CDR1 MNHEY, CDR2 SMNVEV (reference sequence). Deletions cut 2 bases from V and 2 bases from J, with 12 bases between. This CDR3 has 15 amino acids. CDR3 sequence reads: CASSLRAGQNYGYTF. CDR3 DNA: TGTGCCAGCAGTTTAAGGGCAGGGCAGAACTATGGCTACACCTTC.

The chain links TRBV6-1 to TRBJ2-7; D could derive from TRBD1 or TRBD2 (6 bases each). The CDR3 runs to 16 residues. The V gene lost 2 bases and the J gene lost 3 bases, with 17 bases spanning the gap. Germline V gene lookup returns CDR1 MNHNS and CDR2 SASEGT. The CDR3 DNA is TGTGCCAGCAGTGAACCCTCGGGGGCAGGGATCTACGAGCAGTACTTC. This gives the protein CASSEPSGAGIYEQYF.

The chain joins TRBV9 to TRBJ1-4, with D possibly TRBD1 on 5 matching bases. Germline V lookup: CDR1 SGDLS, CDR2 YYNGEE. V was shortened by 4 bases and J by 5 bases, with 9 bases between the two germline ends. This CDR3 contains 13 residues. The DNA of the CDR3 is TGTGCCAGCAGCATCGGGACGAATGAAAAACTGTTTTTT. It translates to CASSIGTNEKLFF.

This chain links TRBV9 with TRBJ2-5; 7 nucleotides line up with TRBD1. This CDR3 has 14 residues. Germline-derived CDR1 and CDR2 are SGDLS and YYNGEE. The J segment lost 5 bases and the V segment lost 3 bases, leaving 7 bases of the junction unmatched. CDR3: CASSEDGRGETQYF. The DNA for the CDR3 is TGTGCCAGCAGCGAAGATGGCAGGGGGGAGACCCAGTACTTC.